A selection of T cell receptor delta chains follows, all from one sample in a study of Vδ1+ human thymocytes. TCRdb re-called clones from the multiplex PCR reads using CATT. This table has under 85,000 delta-chain clones, roughly a third appearing once. The sample taken for sequencing was Vdelta1+ gamma-delta thymocytes from the thymus. Receptor source: a boy in the first two years of life who had congenital heart surgery. The CDR3 runs from the conserved cysteine through the conserved F or W. A D gene is named only where the DNA matches it firmly. Where a row states a size, it is once, few, many or the class of an expanded clone; other rows omit it.

>TRDV1|TRDJ1|NA|TRDD3
TGTGCTCTTGGGAACCTTCGGGAGCGGTGGGGGATAGAGAATGTGTCCGATAAACTCATCTTT
CALGNLRERWGIENVSDKLIF
>TRDV1|TRDJ1|few|TRDD3
TGTGCTCTTGGGGAACGGCCGAGATGGTTGCCTGGGGGACCTCGGACTAGGGGTTACACCGATAAACTCATCTTT
CALGERPRWLPGGPRTRGYTDKLIF
>TRDV2|TRDJ1|NA|NA
TGTGCCACCTTTAACGGGGAGGTCACCGATAAACTCATCTTT
CATFNGEVTDKLIF
>TRDV1|TRDJ1|few|TRDD3
TGTGCTCTTGGGGAACGGTGGGGGGATACGTGGGCCGATAAACTCATCTTT
CALGERWGDTWADKLIF
>TRDV1|TRDJ1|NA|NA
TGTGCTCTTGGGGAACCATTGAACCGGGCGGCCGATAAACTCATCTTT
CALGEPLNRAADKLIF
>TRDV1|TRDJ1|few|NA
TGTGCTCTTGGGCCACCGCCCGGCGCCGATAAACTCATCTTT
CALGPPPGADKLIF
>TRDV1|TRDJ1|NA|TRDD3
TGTGCTCTTGGGGATATCGGCCTTCGGATTGGGGGATACGCGTACAAACTCATCTTT
CALGDIGLRIGGYAYKLIF
>TRDV1|TRDJ1|NA|TRDD3
TGTGCTCTTGGGGAACACCTTCCTCCCAATGGTACTGGGGGATACGCAGGGAGCGATAAACTCATCTTT
CALGEHLPPNGTGGYAGSDKLIF
>TRDV1|TRDJ1|NA|NA
TGTGCTCTTGGGGAAATGCTATCGCGGGGGGCCTACACCGATAAACTCATCTTT
CALGEMLSRGAYTDKLIF
>TRDV1|TRDJ1|once|TRDD3
TGTGCTCTTGGGGAACTGTGGCTGGGGGACGTGTACACCGATAAACTCATCTTT
CALGELWLGDVYTDKLIF
>TRDV1|TRDJ1|NA|TRDD3
TGTGCTCTTGGGGATTTTTCCTGTACTGGGGGATCTTACACCGATAAACTCATCTTT
CALGDFSCTGGSYTDKLIF
>TRDV1|TRDJ1|few|TRDD3
TGTGCTCTTGGGGAACTACGACCCTCCGGGGGATACACCCTATACACCGATAAACTCATCTTT
CALGELRPSGGYTLYTDKLIF
>TRDV1|TRDJ1|few|TRDD3
TGTGCTCTTGGGGAACATCGGCCTTCCTACGGCTGGGGGATACTAGGGTCCGATAAACTCATCTTT
CALGEHRPSYGWGILGSDKLIF
>TRDV1|TRDJ1|few|TRDD3
TGTGCTCTTGGGTTGCCTCCCGGGGGATCCCCTACCGATAAACTCATCTTT
CALGLPPGGSPTDKLIF
>TRDV1|TRDJ1|NA|TRDD3
TGTGCTCTTGGGGAACGGACGGGGGGATACGATTACACCGATAAACTCATCTTT
CALGERTGGYDYTDKLIF
>TRDV1|TRDJ1|few|NA
TGTGCTCTTGGGGAACTACAAGACCTAGCCGCAATAATTCCATCCTACACCGATAAACTCATCTTT
CALGELQDLAAIIPSYTDKLIF
>TRDV1|TRDJ1|few|TRDD3
TGTGCTCTTGGGGAGACGGCCTTTCGCACTGGGGGATACGAGCTTGGGACCGATAAACTCATCTTT
CALGETAFRTGGYELGTDKLIF
>TRDV1|TRDJ1|few|NA
TGTGCTCTTGGGGGTTTTTACACCGATAAACTCATCTTT
CALGGFYTDKLIF
>TRDV1|TRDJ1|few|TRDD3
TGTGCTCTTGGGGAACCCCCTTCGCCTTACTGGGGATACAGGGGACGGTACACCGATAAACTCATCTTT
CALGEPPSPYWGYRGRYTDKLIF
>TRDV1|TRDJ1|NA|TRDD3
TGTGCTCTTGGGGAACCAGAAGTAGGGGACTGGGGGAGAAATAAACACATCTTT
CALGEPEVGDWGRNKHIF
>TRDV2|TRDJ1|NA|NA
TGTGCCTGTGAGCCAGCTTCCATACCTACGAATGATAAACTCATCTTT
CACEPASIPTNDKLIF
>TRDV1|TRDJ1|few|NA
TGTGCTCTTGGGGAATTCCCTCTCCATTTGGTACTCATCTTT
CALGEFPLHLVLIF
>TRDV1|TRDJ1|few|TRDD3
TGTGCTCTTGGGGAACTCGTCCTGATGGGGGAACCCCTATACGCGGGGGTGTGTTACACCGATAAACTCATCTTT
CALGELVLMGEPLYAGVCYTDKLIF
>TRDV1|TRDJ1|few|TRDD3
TGTGCTCTTGGGGAACTAGTAAGGGGGATACGCGGAGACACCGATAAACTCATCTTT
CALGELVRGIRGDTDKLIF
>TRDV1|TRDJ1|few|TRDD3
TGTGCTCTTGGGGAAAGTACCTACTGGGGGGTGTACACCGATAAACTCATCTTT
CALGESTYWGVYTDKLIF
>TRDV1|TRDJ1|NA|TRDD3
TGTGCTCTTGGGGATATACTCCCATCCTTTCTGGGGGATAGTTCGTATAAACTCATCTTT
CALGDILPSFLGDSSYKLIF
>TRDV2|TRDJ1|few|TRDD3
TGTGCCTGTGACGCACTTTATTGTGGGGGATACGTCTCCGATAAACTCATCTTT
CACDALYCGGYVSDKLIF